Listed here are 12 T cell receptor beta chains from one sample, sequenced in a study of shared clonotypes between healthy human individuals. Using immunoSEQ multiplex PCR, the repertoire was profiled, and TCRdb retains in-frame clones only, with some absent. The sample records about 2,500,000 clones, more than 90% being singletons. Sequenced input: naive CD4+ T cells sorted from blood. Subset defined: CD45RA+ positively selected. These receptors were obtained from a man between 18 and 35 years old in good health.

The table lists this clone with a count of one. The CDR3: CASNPLAGEYNEQFF. CDR3 coding DNA: TGTGCCAGCAACCCACTAGCGGGGGAATACAATGAGCAGTTCTTC. The V and J genes are TRBV18 and TRBJ2-1, with 11 bases matching TRBD2. The CDR3 covers 15 residues. The germline V gene encodes CDR1 KGHSH and CDR2 LQKENI. Trimming cost V 8 bases and J 4 bases; bases outside gene matches: 7.

The chain couples TRBV10-3 to TRBJ1-3, with D possibly being TRBD1 (5 bases). Trimming took off 7 bases at V and 0 bases at J, with 10 bases between the two ends. Germline V CDR1 and CDR2: ENHRY, SYGVKD. The CDR3 is made up of 14 amino acids. In DNA form, the CDR3 reads TGTGCCATCATCGGGGGGAGCTCTGGAAACACCATATATTTT. Residues: CAIIGGSSGNTIYF.

The chain recombines TRBV9 with TRBJ1-1; possibly TRBD1 for D (5 bases). Germline V gene data show CDR1 as SGDLS and CDR2 as YYNGEE. The ends were cut back, 4 bases at V and 7 bases at J, with 17 bases in the middle. This CDR3 contains 14 residues. The DNA of the CDR3 is TGTGCCAGCAGCCCCCGGGTAGGGAGGGGTGAAGCTTTCTTT. Encoded protein: CASSPRVGRGEAFF. Using reference TRBV9 and TRBJ1-1 for the parts outside the CDR3, the full variable domain is DSGVTQTPKHLITATGQRVTLRCSPRSGDLSVYWYQQSLDQGLQFLIQYYNGEERAKGNILERFSAQQFPDLHSELNLSSLELGDSALYFCASSPRVGRGEAFFGQGTRLTVV.

The gene calls are TRBV28 and TRBJ1-5, with D tentatively TRBD1 (6 bases). CDR3 size: 14 residues. The V end lost 2 bases, the J end lost 7 bases, and 12 bases lay between the germline ends. CDR1 and CDR2 from the germline V gene are MDHEN and SYDVKM. CDR3 loop: CASSLGGAVQPQHF. The CDR3 nucleotides are TGTGCCAGCAGTTTAGGGGGGGCGGTACAGCCCCAGCATTTT. The variable domain in full, with the rest retrieved from reference TRBV28 and TRBJ1-5, is DVKVTQSSRYLVKRTGEKVFLECVQDMDHENMFWYRQDPGLGLRLIYFSYDVKMKEKGDIPEGYSVSREKKERFSLILESASTNQTSMYLCASSLGGAVQPQHFGDGTRLSIL.

This chain links TRBV1 with TRBJ2-3; the table's D gene call, TRBD2, was not cross checked with the DNA. TRBV1 is a listed pseudogene. This CDR3 region has 17 residues. The CDR3 loop reads CTSSQSSLAGTTDTQYF. The CDR3 coding sequence is TGCACCAGCAGCCAGTCCTCTTTAGCGGGGACCACAGATACGCAGTATTTT.

V gene TRBV19 combines with J gene TRBJ1-1; TRBD1 might be the D (6 bases). V was pared by 5 bases and J by 5 bases, with 18 bases between. The CDR3 is made up of 15 amino acids. Germline V gene sequence: CDR1 LNHDA, CDR2 SQIVND (reference sequence). CDR3 loop: CASSLLKGGYTEAFF. For the CDR3, the DNA is TGTGCCAGTAGTCTACTAAAGGGGGGTTATACTGAAGCTTTCTTT.

The gene calls are TRBV6-1 and TRBJ2-1; 8 nucleotides agree with TRBD1. The CDR3 has 14 residues. Germline CDR1 is MNHNS and CDR2 is SASEGT. Unmatched junction bases numbered 10, after V lost 7 bases and J lost 8 bases. Written as DNA, the CDR3 is TGTGCCAGCAAAAAAAGACAGGGGCCCGATGAGCAGTTCTTC. It specifies CASKKRQGPDEQFF.

As regards this clone: Additional DNA sequences in this sample encode the identical CDR3. The gene calls are TRBV5-1 and TRBJ2-7, with a weak D call TRBD2 (5 bases). Trimming removed 0 bases at V and 5 bases at J, with 9 bases between. This CDR3 comprises 13 residues. Germline V gene lookup returns CDR1 SGHRS and CDR2 YFSETQ. Here the CDR3 DNA reads TGCGCCAGCAGCTTGGCGGGATCGCACGAGCAGTACTTC. This gives the protein CASSLAGSHEQYF.

The rearrangement uses TRBV21-1 and TRBJ2-5; TRBD2 is taken as the D call from the table, unchecked against the DNA. TRBV21-1 is labeled a pseudogene. The CDR3 length is 16 residues. The CDR3 DNA follows: TGTGCCAGCAGCAATAAGAGACTAGCGGATTCGGAGACCCAGTACTTC. It codes for CASSNKRLADSETQYF.

The V gene is TRBV6-5, the J gene TRBJ2-1, with D possibly matching TRBD2 (6 bases). Germline CDR1 is MNHEY and CDR2 is SVGAGI. V dropped 8 bases and J dropped 7 bases, with 18 bases sitting between them. There are 14 residues in the CDR3. The CDR3 sequence is CASGRTGVTNEQFF. Here the CDR3 DNA reads TGTGCCAGCGGGCGAACGGGGGTTACAAATGAGCAGTTCTTC.

The genes are TRBV4-1 and TRBJ1-5; D is uncertain. Germline CDR1 reads MGHRA; CDR2 reads YSYEKL. The CDR3 sequence is 15 residues long. The V end was cut by 0 bases, the J end by 5 bases, with 11 bases between. In DNA form, the CDR3 reads TGCGCCAGCAGCCAAGATTATTTAGGTTATCAGCCCCAGCATTTT. Its translation is CASSQDYLGYQPQHF.

This clone showed up just once. This rearrangement joins TRBV2 to TRBJ1-2, with no clear D. Germline values: CDR1 SNHLY, CDR2 FYNNEI. This CDR3 spans 12 amino acids. V lost 6 bases and J lost 4, with 9 bases in between. DNA for the CDR3: TGTGCCAGCAGGGCCCTAGGCTATGGCTACACCTTC. This gives the protein CASRALGYGYTF.